These 16 T cell receptor beta chains were all obtained from the same sample, sequenced in a study of CD8+CD57+ T cells in acquired aplastic anemia. Genomic DNA provided the template from which TCR beta VDJ and CDR3 profiles were obtained. One entry per CDR3 protein, called by TCRdb with MiXCR from the reads. In the table there are 100,000 to 150,000 distinct CDR3 sequences, 48% of which are singletons. Sequencing used sorted CD4+, CD8+, or CD8+CD57+ T cells (not recorded which) from PBMCs. The source is a human donor in good health, serving as a control.

Many counts were recorded for this clonotype. The rearrangement uses TRBV20-1 and TRBJ1-3; D uncertain. CDR1 DFQATT and CDR2 SNEGSKA come from the germline V gene (reference sequence). With 8 bases removed from V and 4 bases from J, the gap between germline ends came to 12 bases. This CDR3 spans 12 amino acids. CDR3 bases: TGCAGTTTGAGATCCCAGGGAAACACCATATATTTT. Its translation: CSLRSQGNTIYF.

This clonotype appeared once. V is TRBV7-3 and J is TRBJ2-7; maybe TRBD1 (7 bases). The CDR3 has 15 amino acids. Trimming took 5 bases from V and 0 from J, leaving 14 bases between them. CDR1 is SGHTA, CDR2 FQGTGA, per germline. DNA of the CDR3: TGTGCCAGCAGCCCAGGGGGGACAGCCTCCTACGAGCAGTACTTC. Its translation is CASSPGGTASYEQYF.

In DNA, the CDR3 is TGCAGCGTTGAGGACTTAGGGGAAGAACTAGAAGCTTTCTTT. As protein: CSVEDLGEELEAFF. The rearrangement joins TRBV29-1 to TRBJ1-1, with a tentative D call TRBD1 (5 bases). Trimming removed 3 bases from V and 8 bases from J, with 19 bases in between. Looked up from germline, CDR1 is SQVTM and CDR2 is ANQGSEA. The CDR3 runs 14 residues.

For this clonotype: A much larger clone sits a single nucleotide away, making a read error possible. The chain recombines TRBV3-1 with TRBJ2-7, with D unclear. Germline values: CDR1 LGHDT, CDR2 YNNKEL (reference sequence). The CDR3 contains 13 residues. The CDR3 bases are TGTGCCAGCAGCCAAGATGGCCAATACGGGCAGTACTTC. It translates to CASSQDGQYGQYF.

The rearrangement uses TRBV6-5 and TRBJ2-7; 12 bases agree with TRBD1. This CDR3 contains 17 residues. Germline CDR1 and CDR2: MNHEY and SVGAGI. Trimming at V came to 0 bases and at J to 4 bases, leaving 7 bases not matched to a gene. The CDR3 coding sequence is TGTGCCAGCAGTTACTCTCCGGGACAGGGGGCCAGGTACGAGCAGTACTTC. It yields the protein CASSYSPGQGARYEQYF.

The sample holds many counts of this clonotype. The chain recombines TRBV20-1 with TRBJ2-5; maybe TRBD2 (6 bases). The CDR3 covers 13 residues. Germline loops: CDR1 DFQATT, CDR2 SNEGSKA (reference sequence). V was clipped by 3 bases and J by 8 bases, with 16 bases between them. Written as DNA, the CDR3 is TGCAGTGCTAGGGAGGGGACCCCAGGAACCCAGTACTTC. It specifies CSAREGTPGTQYF.

Comment on this clonotype: This may come from a read error, since a much larger clone is one base off. The chain links TRBV4-2 to TRBJ2-7; no clear D. Germline V lookup: CDR1 LGHNA, CDR2 YNFKEQ. The CDR3 spans 16 residues. CDR3 region: CTSSQVPASQAYEQYF. The CDR3 nucleotides read TGTACCAGCAGCCAAGTTCCAGCTAGTCAGGCCTACGAGCAGTACTTC.

This clonotype was recorded many times. The chain recombines TRBV3-1 with TRBJ1-5; D gene uncertain. Germline loops: CDR1 LGHDT, CDR2 YNNKEL (reference sequence). V was clipped by 0 bases and J by 6 bases, with 9 bases between them. The CDR3 runs 14 residues. The CDR3 spells CASSQDTRSQPQHF. The CDR3 DNA reads TGTGCCAGCAGCCAAGATACAAGGAGTCAGCCCCAGCATTTT.

Regarding this clonotype: A single base separates this from a much larger clone, so it may be a read error. The chain is built from TRBV28 and TRBJ2-7; the D gene is possibly TRBD1 (6 bases). CDR3 length equals 15 residues. Germline CDR1 reads MDHEN; CDR2 reads SYDVKM. With 8 bases removed from V and 4 bases from J, the gap between germline ends came to 21 bases. CDR3 DNA: TGTGCCAGCTGCCCGGCGTGGGGGCCGGTTTACGAGCAGTACTTC. This translates into CASCPAWGPVYEQYF.

This clonotype was seen only a few times. V gene TRBV6-5 combines with J gene TRBJ1-1; 7 bases are shared with TRBD1. Per the germline V gene, CDR1 is MNHEY and CDR2 is SVGAGI. This CDR3 has 16 residues. With V trimmed by 4 bases and J by 5 bases, 13 bases remained unmatched. The CDR3 sequence is CASSLPLTGSGTEAFF. The CDR3 DNA follows: TGTGCCAGCAGTTTACCGCTGACAGGGTCGGGAACTGAAGCTTTCTTT.

As to this clonotype: This may be a read error, as it is one base from a much larger clone. This chain joins TRBV5-1 and TRBJ1-1, with 7 bases aligning to TRBD1. Germline V CDR1 and CDR2: SGHRS, YFSETQ. The CDR3 is 13 amino acids. The CDR3 here is CASSTQGNAEAFF. DNA for the CDR3: TGCGCCAGCAGCACACAGGGGAACGCTGAAGCTTTCTTT.

The chain links TRBV12-5 to TRBJ2-5, with 14 bases fitting TRBD2. Germline assignment: CDR1 LGHNT and CDR2 FRNRAP. V lost 4 bases to trimming and J lost 0 bases; unmatched junction nucleotides: 7. This CDR3 is 18 amino acids long. Written as DNA, the CDR3 is TGTGCTAGTGGTTCGGGACTAGCGGGGGAATCATACCAAGAGACCCAGTACTTC. Residues: CASGSGLAGESYQETQYF.

This chain joins TRBV6-2 or TRBV6-3 and TRBJ2-7; a weak D match, TRBD2 (6 bases). This CDR3 is built from 16 residues. CDR1 is MNHEY and CDR2 is SVGEGT in the germline V gene. Trimming pared 0 bases from V and 3 bases from J, leaving 15 bases between. CDR3 sequence: CASSYSASERVYEQYF. In nucleotides, the CDR3 is TGTGCCAGCAGTTACTCGGCGTCCGAGCGGGTCTACGAGCAGTACTTC.

In this sample, this clonotype turned up a few times. This chain links TRBV10-3 with TRBJ1-2; weak D call: TRBD1 (6 bases). The CDR3 runs 14 residues. In germline, CDR1 is ENHRY, CDR2 SYGVKD. The germline V and J ends were trimmed by 2 bases and 2 bases, with 9 bases remaining between them. The CDR3 DNA sequence: TGTGCCATCAGTGAGGCCGGACAGAACTATGGCTACACCTTC. It yields the protein CAISEAGQNYGYTF.

To note about this clonotype: It may be a read error: a sequence one base away is much more abundant. J is TRBJ1-1 and V is TRBV19, with 10 bases aligning to TRBD1. The germline V gene encodes CDR1 LNHDA and CDR2 SQIVND (reference sequence). The CDR3 consists of 15 residues. The CDR3 bases are TGTGCCAGCATAATGGGGACAGGGGACGGCACTGAAGCTCTCTTT. This codes for CASIMGTGDGTEALF.

At least ten counts were recorded for this clonotype. The chain links TRBV2 to TRBJ1-2; D call uncertain. The germline CDR1 and CDR2 sequences are SNHLY and FYNNEI. The CDR3 is made up of 13 amino acids. V lost 4 bases and J 4 bases, leaving 10 bases between the germline ends. This chain's CDR3 is CASSGNNGYGYTF. CDR3 nucleotides: TGTGCCAGCAGTGGTAACAACGGCTATGGCTACACCTTC.